This T cell receptor beta chain was profiled in a study of cytomegalovirus exposure and HLA in healthy donors. The germline gives CDR1 SGHTA, CDR2 FQGTGA. V lost 3 bases to trimming and J lost 1 base; unmatched junction nucleotides: 2. This CDR3 is built from 15 residues. The PCR contained 60 Vbeta and 13 Jbeta primers. Only in-frame clones appear in the TCRdb table, and some are missing; sequencing was by immunoSEQ multiplex PCR. The table lists around 200,000 clones, just over 75% of them singletons, with 3.7% in the top ten. V is TRBV7-3 and J is TRBJ2-2, with TRBD2 identical over 7 bases. The sequenced material came from PBMCs. The receptor comes from a woman aged 55-69 years in good health and CMV-seropositive. The CDR3 here is CASSFLAGNTGELFF. CDR3 in DNA: TGTGCCAGCAGCTTTTTAGCGGGGAACACCGGGGAGCTGTTTTTT. The entire variable domain, with the rest obtained from reference TRBV7-3 and TRBJ2-2, is as follows: GAGVSQTPSNKVTEKGKYVELRCDPISGHTALYWYRQSLGQGPEFLIYFQGTGAADDSGLPNDRFFAVRPEGSVSTLKIQRTERGDSAVYLCASSFLAGNTGELFFGEGSRLTVL.